A single sample is the source of the 29 T cell receptor beta chains below, sequenced in a study of Tregs in tolerant kidney transplant recipients. Only in-frame clones appear in the TCRdb table, and some are missing; sequencing was by immunoSEQ multiplex PCR. The data show roughly 120,000 clones, roughly nine tenths seen once. What was sequenced was CD4+ T cells from blood. These receptors all come from a human donor in good health.

The chain's CDR3 is CASSPTGPPEQFF. The CDR3 DNA sequence: TGTGCCAGCTCCCCCACAGGGCCTCCTGAGCAGTTCTTC. This chain joins TRBV18 and TRBJ2-1; the D gene is possibly TRBD1 (6 bases). V lost 6 bases, J lost 9 bases, and 15 bases lay in between. The CDR3 loop spans 13 amino acids. Germline V lookup: CDR1 KGHSH, CDR2 LQKENI. Combining the CDR3 with reference TRBV18 and TRBJ2-1 gives the whole variable domain NAGVMQNPRHLVRRRGQEARLRCSPMKGHSHVYWYRQLPEEGLKFMVYLQKENIIDESGMPKERFSAEFPKEGPSILRIQQVVRGDSAAYFCASSPTGPPEQFFGPGTRLTVL.

This clone appeared once. The chain links TRBV5-1 to TRBJ1-5, with a tentative D call TRBD1 (5 bases). Germline V CDR1 and CDR2: SGHRS, YFSETQ. Trimming shortened V by 4 bases and J by 3 bases, and 11 bases separated the two germline ends. The CDR3 contains 14 residues. The CDR3 loop is CASSPDGTNQPQHF. The DNA of the CDR3 is TGCGCCAGCAGCCCCGACGGGACCAATCAGCCCCAGCATTTT.

CDR3 DNA sequence: TGCGCCAGCAGCCGACTAGCGGGAATAAATGAGCAGTTCTTC. It specifies CASSRLAGINEQFF. J is TRBJ2-1 and V is TRBV4-1, with TRBD2 matching 11 bases. Germline values: CDR1 MGHRA, CDR2 YSYEKL. V lost 4 bases, J lost 7 bases, and 3 bases stayed unmatched. This CDR3 spans 14 amino acids.

This clone was found once. The chain recombines TRBV2 with TRBJ2-7; D is unclear. Germline-derived CDR1 and CDR2 are SNHLY and FYNNEI. V gave up 5 bases and J gave up 4 bases, with 6 bases separating them. The CDR3 sequence is 11 residues long. CDR3 amino acids: CASSPKYEQYF. The CDR3 DNA follows: TGTGCCAGCAGTCCCAAATACGAGCAGTACTTC.

This rearrangement joins TRBV4-1 to TRBJ1-5, with TRBD1 matching 7 bases. This CDR3 is 14 amino acids long. Looked up from germline, CDR1 is MGHRA and CDR2 is YSYEKL. With V trimmed by 4 bases and J by 3 bases, 3 bases remained unmatched. In DNA form, the CDR3 reads TGCGCCAGCAGCCGACAGGGAGACAATCAGCCCCAGCATTTT. Protein product: CASSRQGDNQPQHF.

The V gene is TRBV7-9, the J gene TRBJ2-3; 7 bases align to TRBD2. The J segment lost 6 bases and the V segment lost 2 bases, leaving 5 bases of the junction unmatched. The CDR3 covers 14 residues. Germline CDR1 and CDR2: SEHNR and FQNEAQ (reference sequence). Here the CDR3 reads CASSLKTSKDTQYF. In nucleotides, the CDR3 is TGTGCCAGCAGCTTAAAGACTAGCAAGGATACGCAGTATTTT.

The chain is built from TRBV9 and TRBJ1-6, with D uncertain. Deletions cut 4 bases from V and 7 bases from J, with 12 bases between. This CDR3 has 14 residues. Germline CDR1 is SGDLS and CDR2 is YYNGEE. The CDR3 reads CASSSGPGNSPLHF. CDR3 bases: TGTGCCAGCAGCTCTGGGCCCGGAAATTCACCCCTCCACTTT.

The chain has TRBV19 and TRBJ2-2; D is unclear. Trimming cost V 6 bases and J 2 bases, with 16 bases left between them. This CDR3 spans 16 amino acids. The germline CDR1 and CDR2 sequences are LNHDA and SQIVND (reference sequence). The CDR3 DNA is TGTGCCAGTAGACAAAACCCCGCCGTCAACACCGGGGAGCTGTTTTTT. Encoded protein: CASRQNPAVNTGELFF.

The rearrangement uses TRBV19 and TRBJ1-1, with D perhaps TRBD1 (5 bases). The V gene lost 7 bases and the J gene lost 5 bases, with 14 bases spanning the gap. CDR1 and CDR2 from the germline V gene are LNHDA and SQIVND (reference sequence). The CDR3 loop spans 13 amino acids. Here the CDR3 reads CASMRGEGTEAFF. The CDR3 nucleotides are TGTGCCAGTATGAGGGGAGAAGGGACTGAAGCTTTCTTT.

The chain uses TRBV7-3 and TRBJ2-3; 10 positions agree with TRBD2. Germline CDR1 SGHTA, CDR2 FQGTGA. V was clipped by 2 bases and J by 2 bases; unmatched bases: 10. The CDR3 has 18 residues. The CDR3 region is CASSLSRSSGGLTDTQYF. The DNA of the CDR3 is TGTGCCAGCAGCTTATCAAGGTCTAGCGGGGGCCTCACAGATACGCAGTATTTT.

The V gene is TRBV5-1, the J gene TRBJ1-1; D unclear. Germline V gene lookup returns CDR1 SGHRS and CDR2 YFSETQ. V lost 1 base and J lost 2, with 9 bases in between. The CDR3 has 14 residues. CDR3: CASSLRPENTEAFF. CDR3 in DNA: TGCGCCAGCAGCTTGAGGCCGGAAAACACTGAAGCTTTCTTT.

This chain joins TRBV7-8 and TRBJ1-1; D unclear. The CDR3 extends over 16 amino acids. The V end was cut by 3 bases, the J end by 1 base, with 15 bases between. CDR1 SGHVS and CDR2 FQNEAQ come from the germline V gene. The CDR3 spells CASSFGHDGSNTEAFF. Here the CDR3 DNA reads TGTGCCAGCAGCTTCGGGCATGACGGATCGAACACTGAAGCTTTCTTT.

This chain uses TRBV5-6 with TRBJ2-7; D unclear. V lost 4 bases to trimming and J lost 2 bases, with 19 bases between them. The germline V gene has CDR1 SGHDT and CDR2 YYEEEE. This CDR3 contains 16 residues. The CDR3 loop reads CASSLTGNPHPYEQYF. The CDR3 DNA is TGTGCCAGCAGCCTAACTGGGAACCCACACCCCTACGAGCAGTACTTC.

The genes are TRBV7-9 and TRBJ1-2; no reliable D call. V was trimmed by 7 bases and J by 0 bases, leaving 15 bases between them. CDR3 length equals 15 residues. Germline CDR1 reads SEHNR; CDR2 reads FQNEAQ (reference sequence). CDR3 DNA: TGTGCCAGCACCCTCCTTCGGGGTACTAACTATGGCTACACCTTC. It translates to CASTLLRGTNYGYTF.

This clone was seen once. The rearrangement uses TRBV6-1 and TRBJ2-7; no clear D gene. Germline CDR1 and CDR2: MNHNS and SASEGT. V was shortened by 6 bases and J by 2 bases, with 17 bases between the two germline ends. The CDR3 has 15 amino acids. Here the CDR3 DNA reads TGTGCCAGCAGCCCCCACAGCGCCCTACCCTACGAGCAGTACTTC. This translates into CASSPHSALPYEQYF.

This clone appeared once. This rearrangement joins TRBV18 to TRBJ2-1, with 11 bases that match TRBD2. The trim removed 3 bases at V and 11 bases at J, leaving 9 bases unmatched. CDR1 and CDR2 from the germline V gene are KGHSH and LQKENI. The CDR3 runs 15 residues. CDR3 nucleotides: TGTGCCAGCTCACCGGGGACTAGCGGAGGGGGGAAGCAGTTCTTC. Translated: CASSPGTSGGGKQFF.

V and J are TRBV30 and TRBJ1-5, with TRBD1 matching 9 bases. After removal of 3 bases from V and 4 bases from J, the junction contained 7 bases not matched to a gene. Germline V gene data show CDR1 as GTSNPN and CDR2 as SVGIG (reference sequence). This CDR3 has 15 amino acids. CDR3 nucleotide sequence: TGTGCCTGGAGAGGCTCGGGACAGGGTAATCAGCCCCAGCATTTT. Amino acids: CAWRGSGQGNQPQHF.

The V and J genes are TRBV5-1 and TRBJ2-7; 7 bases are shared with TRBD2. Germline V gives CDR1 SGHRS, CDR2 YFSETQ. V lost 0 bases and J lost 4; bases outside the gene matches: 13. The CDR3 sequence is 17 residues long. The CDR3 DNA follows: TGCGCCAGCAGCTTGGCCGAAACAGCGGGAAGCTGGTACGAGCAGTACTTC. Protein product: CASSLAETAGSWYEQYF.

The chain uses TRBV6-6 and TRBJ2-3, with D maybe TRBD1 (5 bases). The CDR3 covers 15 residues. Trimming removed 6 bases at V and 3 bases at J, with 16 bases between. Germline CDR1 MNHNY, CDR2 SVGAGI (reference sequence). The CDR3 coding sequence is TGTGCCAGCAGCCTCAGGGTCGTGGGGACAGATACGCAGTATTTT. It encodes CASSLRVVGTDTQYF.

V gene TRBV14 combines with J gene TRBJ2-7; D call uncertain. The germline V gene encodes CDR1 SGHDN and CDR2 FVKESK. The CDR3 covers 15 residues. Trimming took off 3 bases at V and 0 bases at J, with 12 bases between the two ends. CDR3 loop: CASSHKGGSSYEQYF. In DNA, the CDR3 is TGTGCCAGCAGCCATAAAGGCGGTAGCTCCTACGAGCAGTACTTC.

This chain links TRBV19 with TRBJ2-7; 9 bases are a match to TRBD2. The CDR3 has 14 amino acids. Germline V gene sequence: CDR1 LNHDA, CDR2 SQIVND (reference sequence). The J segment lost 4 bases and the V segment lost 1 base, leaving 2 bases of the junction unmatched. CDR3 residues: CASSIGSGSYEQYF. The CDR3 nucleotides are TGTGCCAGTAGTATAGGTAGCGGGAGTTACGAGCAGTACTTC.

J is TRBJ1-4 and V is TRBV18; possibly TRBD1 for D (5 bases). Germline V gives CDR1 KGHSH, CDR2 LQKENI. V lost 0 bases and J lost 8, with 13 bases in between. The CDR3 covers 15 residues. The CDR3: CASSPPGGVQEKLFF. CDR3 DNA sequence: TGTGCCAGCTCACCACCGGGGGGAGTGCAGGAAAAACTGTTTTTT.

The V call is TRBV4-2, the J call TRBJ2-5, with D possibly matching TRBD2 (5 bases). CDR3 length: 16 amino acids. CDR1 and CDR2 from the germline V gene are LGHNA and YNFKEQ. V was clipped by 2 bases and J by 1 base, with 14 bases between them. CDR3 DNA: TGTGCCAGCAGCCAAACAGCGGCACGAGTCCAAGAGACCCAGTACTTC. Translation: CASSQTAARVQETQYF.

J is TRBJ1-4 and V is TRBV19; D possibly corresponds to TRBD1 (5 bases). Germline-derived CDR1 and CDR2 are LNHDA and SQIVND (reference sequence). This CDR3 comprises 16 residues. Trimming cost V 6 bases and J 3 bases, with 17 bases left between them. CDR3 sequence reads: CASRLSSGRSNEKLFF. As DNA, the CDR3 is TGTGCCAGTAGGCTAAGTTCGGGACGGTCTAATGAAAAACTGTTTTTT.

The chain combines TRBV6-1 with TRBJ2-7; TRBD1 aligns across 10 bases. The CDR3 extends over 14 amino acids. V lost 4 bases and J lost 1; bases outside the gene matches: 1. Per germline, CDR1 MNHNS and CDR2 SASEGT. The CDR3 sequence is CASSGTGGSYEQYF. Here the CDR3 DNA reads TGTGCCAGCAGTGGGACAGGGGGGTCCTACGAGCAGTACTTC.

This clone occurred once. CDR3 sequence: CAWRLAAYEQFF. The DNA for the CDR3 is TGTGCCTGGAGACTAGCGGCCTATGAGCAGTTCTTC. The chain is built from TRBV30 and TRBJ2-1, with 8 bases that match TRBD2. Germline loops: CDR1 GTSNPN, CDR2 SVGIG (reference sequence). J was trimmed by 8 bases and V by 3 bases; bases with no gene match: 3. CDR3 length equals 12 residues.

The chain couples TRBV18 to TRBJ1-1; D possibly corresponds to TRBD1 (5 bases). Germline-derived CDR1 and CDR2 are KGHSH and LQKENI. The CDR3 is 15 amino acids. Trimming pared 3 bases from V and 2 bases from J, leaving 13 bases between. The CDR3 here is CASSPNRDGNTEAFF. The CDR3 DNA is TGTGCCAGCTCACCCAATAGGGACGGAAACACTGAAGCTTTCTTT.

The chain uses TRBV18 and TRBJ2-7; 7 bases map to TRBD2. Germline lookup yields CDR1 KGHSH and CDR2 LQKENI. V lost 3 bases and J lost 5; bases outside the gene matches: 10. CDR3 length: 15 residues. The CDR3 sequence is CASSPSAGAKDEQYF. The CDR3, as DNA: TGTGCCAGCTCACCTAGTGCGGGAGCGAAGGACGAGCAGTACTTC.

As DNA, the CDR3 is TGCGCCAGCAGCTTGGAAGGTAGCGGGGGTGGAGATACGCAGTATTTT. It specifies CASSLEGSGGGDTQYF. The J gene is TRBJ2-3, the V gene TRBV5-1, with 9 bases lining up with TRBD2. The V segment lost 0 bases and the J segment 5 bases; nucleotides outside the gene matches: 7. The CDR3 has 16 amino acids. CDR1 is SGHRS, CDR2 YFSETQ, per germline.